The source of this T cell receptor (beta chain) is a study of molecular identifiers for immune sequencing clone quantification (dated by TCRdb to the late 2010s). Regarding the complete study: For a replicate experiment, the RNA from either 20,000 or 100,000 naive CD8 T cells was divided into five aliquots, and four of those aliquots went on to sequencing. This methods study used CD8 T cells to benchmark TCR RNA copy counting and molecular-identifier clustering-based TCR repertoire sequencing (MIDCIRS). Overall study results and their limits: Even against a background of around 950,000 naive CD8 T cells, spiked-in Jurkat TCR RNA amounting to a single cell's worth was reported to be detectable. The naive libraries included spiked-in Jurkat TCR RNA (about nine copies' worth), and this RNA is not part of the donor repertoire. Approximately 2.7 recovered TCR RNA copies per cell were obtained by modeling, versus about ten by digital PCR, implying a capture efficiency of about 30%. Clones above 20 RNA copies held over 99% of molecules in CMV-specific effector cells but under 1% in naive cells. When barcode sub-clustering was not used, chimeric consensus sequences inflated TCR diversity, with chimeras reaching as high as 47%. The sizes of highly expanded clones could end up underestimated when identical TCR molecules share a barcode.

Points on this clonotype: Its antigen remains undetermined. No base quality information exists; no much larger clone differs at one position.

The CDR3 starts with the cysteine, ends with the phenylalanine, and has 16 residues. Solely the CDR3 DNA is kept, with 48 bases framed from the first base. The germline V gene provides CDR1 SGHVS and CDR2 FQNEAQ. Trimming accounts for 5 bases at V and 5 bases at J, while the number of junction bases matched to no gene is 14. Libraries of naive CD8 T cells were generated from about 19,000 to 1,100,000 sorted cells, with 10%, 30% or 50% of the purified RNA used. Naive CD8 T cells were FACS-sorted as CD8+CD4-CCR7+CD45RA+ on a BD FACSAria II into RLT Plus buffer. To test detection sensitivity, Jurkat RNA equal to ten TCR copies was added to samples of roughly 18,000-1,100,000 naive CD8 T cells. CD8 T cells were enriched using RosetteSep CD8+ T Cell Enrichment Cocktail and Ficoll-Paque, and the enriched cells then underwent ACK red cell lysis. Library construction relied on PCR. The data were produced on a NextSeq 500. Bulk TCR libraries were made following a previously described method, with the TCR primers given in Table S5. Purification of total RNA was performed with the Qiagen AllPrep DNA/RNA kit. Before any analysis, reads coming from multiple sequencing runs of the same library were combined into one pool. Per the authors' processing: Reads were retained only if the reads had an exact TCR constant sequence, and the retained reads were trimmed to 150 nt and grouped according to their 12-nt molecular barcodes. Reads inside each barcode group were sub-clustered using a 15% Levenshtein threshold, and a quality-weighted consensus sequence was constructed for each RNA molecule. Non-functional sequences were discarded, and so were lower-count sequences lying one edit away from another sequence. On the basis of fitting two negative binomial distributions, barcode sub-clusters with fewer than 20% of the maximum read count were discarded. Starting from the raw public reads, TCRdb applied fastp trimming at Q25, assembled clones with MiXCR and retained in-frame beta chains. A single entry per CDR3 protein holds the most common genes and DNA from its merged rows. The V and J calls come from TCRdb's annotation, not from the publication. Here the sample has more than 550,000 distinct CDR3 sequences; less than 30% occur a single time. Jointly, the top ten make up 0.78% of the sample.

The V and J segments used are TRBV7-8 and TRBJ2-5, with 7 bases aligning to TRBD1. Sequenced input: naive CD8+ T cells from blood, with Jurkat cell RNA spiked in. The label giving this sample's cell subset or site can be read as: FACS-sorted CD8+CD4-CCR7+CD45RA+ naive T cells. The sequence was obtained from a human donor in good health. Some libraries in this study had Jurkat cell RNA spiked in. The CDR3 corresponds to CASSRKRQGMGETQYF. The nucleotides are TGTGCCAGCAGCCGGAAGCGACAGGGTATGGGGGAGACCCAGTACTTC. Where the CDR3 stops, the reference TRBV7-8 and TRBJ2-5 genes take over; the full variable domain is GAGVSQSPRYKVAKRGQDVALRCDPISGHVSLFWYQQALGQGPEFLTYFQNEAQLDKSGLPSDRFFAERPEGSVSTLKIQRTQQEDSAVYLCASSRKRQGMGETQYFGPGTRLLVL.